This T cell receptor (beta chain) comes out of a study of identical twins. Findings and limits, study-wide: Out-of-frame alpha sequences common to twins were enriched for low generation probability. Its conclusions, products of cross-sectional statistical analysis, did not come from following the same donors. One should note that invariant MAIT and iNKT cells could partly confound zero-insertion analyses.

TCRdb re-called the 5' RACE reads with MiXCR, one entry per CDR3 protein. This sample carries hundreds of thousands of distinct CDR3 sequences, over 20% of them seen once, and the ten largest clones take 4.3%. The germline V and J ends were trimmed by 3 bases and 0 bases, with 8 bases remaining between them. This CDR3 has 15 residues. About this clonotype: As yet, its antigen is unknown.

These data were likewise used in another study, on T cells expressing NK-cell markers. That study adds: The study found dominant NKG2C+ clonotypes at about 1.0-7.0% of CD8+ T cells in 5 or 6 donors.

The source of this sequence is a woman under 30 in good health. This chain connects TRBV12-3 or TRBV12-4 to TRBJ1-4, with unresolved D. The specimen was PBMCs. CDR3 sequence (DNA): TGTGCCAGCAGTTTGAGAGTAGCAACTAATGAAAAACTGTTTTTT. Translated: CASSLRVATNEKLFF.